Below, one TCR beta chain is given with its context. PCR used 60 Vbeta primers and 13 Jbeta primers. The table came from immunoSEQ multiplex PCR; TCRdb's copy has only in-frame clones and leaves some out. Found here are over 90,000 clones, around 81% of them singletons; the top ten hold approximately 5.4%. The entry originates in a study of cytomegalovirus exposure and HLA in healthy donors. Although they were nominally healthy when sampled, donors likely had unrecorded immune exposures. The sequenced sample consisted of PBMCs. The clonotype comes from a middle-aged man in good health and CMV-seropositive.

The CDR3, as DNA: TGTGCCAGCTCTCTAAGCGGGACAGGGTCCACAGATACGCAGTATTTT. It is translated as CASSLSGTGSTDTQYF. The V gene is TRBV18, the J gene TRBJ2-3; the match to TRBD1 covers 9 bases. V shed 6 bases and J 2 bases; nucleotides not matched to a gene: 9. Germline V gene sequence: CDR1 KGHSH, CDR2 LQKENI. CDR3 length: 16 residues.